This note documents a single T cell receptor (beta chain) sequence. Original analysis: From reference gene primer amplification, estimates of nucleated cell counts were derived. Profiled with immunoSEQ multiplex PCR; TCRdb holds only in-frame clones, not every one. V and J calls and clone size follow that table, whereas D and trimming were derived from the DNA. The table lists about 140,000 clones, around 90% of them singletons. The sample belongs to a study of blood T cell repertoires in COVID-19. Study background: Donors in the United States, Italy and Spain gave samples during acute or convalescent COVID-19. The cDNA or gDNA used as material had been derived from T cells, B-cell-depleted T cells, or PBMCs.

Patients of the Seattle cohort, enrolled during active infection, were followed longitudinally. Trimming at V came to 5 bases and at J to 4 bases, leaving 7 bases not matched to a gene. The CDR3 runs 15 residues. CDR1 is MNHEY and CDR2 is SVGAGI in the germline V gene. The sample was peripheral blood. The chain couples TRBV6-5 to TRBJ1-2; 10 positions match TRBD1. The receptor was isolated from a human donor with COVID-19, enrolled during active disease. The donor label of this sample is uncertain. The CDR3 region is CASSIPTGGVYGYTF. The CDR3 DNA follows: TGTGCCAGCAGTATTCCGACAGGGGGCGTCTATGGCTACACCTTC.